The TCR beta chain described here comes from a study of blood T cell repertoires in COVID-19. The overall study: PBMCs, B-cell-depleted T cells, or T cells provided the cDNA or gDNA that made up the material.

Germline CDR1 SGHAT, CDR2 FQNNGV. With 0 bases removed from V and 10 bases from J, the gap between germline ends came to 9 bases. The CDR3 loop spans 12 amino acids. Original analysis: Counts of nucleated cells, estimated from reference gene primer amplification, were obtained. This table comes from immunoSEQ multiplex PCR, and its TCRdb copy is limited to in-frame clones, with some not included. That table furnishes V, J and clone size, whereas the DNA furnished D and trimming. The table includes about 76,000 clones, roughly 70% detected once. The material sequenced was peripheral blood. The chain joins TRBV11-2 to TRBJ1-1, with D perhaps TRBD1 (6 bases). The clonotype was recovered from a man aged 70-80 years with acute or convalescent COVID-19. For the CDR3, the DNA is TGTGCCAGCAGCTTAGAAGCACAGGGAGCTTTCTTT. Its protein is CASSLEAQGAFF.